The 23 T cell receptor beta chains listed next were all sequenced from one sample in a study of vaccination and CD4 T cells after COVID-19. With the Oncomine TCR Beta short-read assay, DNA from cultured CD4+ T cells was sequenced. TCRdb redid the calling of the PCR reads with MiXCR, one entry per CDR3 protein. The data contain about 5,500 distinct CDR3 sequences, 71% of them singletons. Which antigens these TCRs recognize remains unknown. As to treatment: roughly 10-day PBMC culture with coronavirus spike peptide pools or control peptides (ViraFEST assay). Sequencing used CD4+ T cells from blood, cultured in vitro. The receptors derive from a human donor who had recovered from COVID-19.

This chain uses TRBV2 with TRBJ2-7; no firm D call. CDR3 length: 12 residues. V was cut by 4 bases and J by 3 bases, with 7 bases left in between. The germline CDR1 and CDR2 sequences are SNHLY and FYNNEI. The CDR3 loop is CASSGADYEQYF. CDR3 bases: TGTGCCAGCAGTGGGGCCGACTACGAGCAGTACTTC.

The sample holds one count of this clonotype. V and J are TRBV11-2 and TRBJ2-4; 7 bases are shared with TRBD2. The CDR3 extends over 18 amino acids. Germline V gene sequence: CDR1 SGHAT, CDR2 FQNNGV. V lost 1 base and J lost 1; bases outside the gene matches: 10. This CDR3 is CASSLGKGRGDAKNIQYF. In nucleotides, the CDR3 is TGTGCCAGCAGCTTAGGAAAGGGACGGGGGGACGCCAAAAACATTCAGTACTTC.

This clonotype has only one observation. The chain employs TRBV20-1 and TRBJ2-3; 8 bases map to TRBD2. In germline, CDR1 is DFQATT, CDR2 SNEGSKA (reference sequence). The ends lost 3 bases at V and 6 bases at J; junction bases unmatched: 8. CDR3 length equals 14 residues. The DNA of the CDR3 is TGCAGTGCTAGGAAAGCGGGGGCCGGGGATACGCAGTATTTT. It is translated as CSARKAGAGDTQYF.

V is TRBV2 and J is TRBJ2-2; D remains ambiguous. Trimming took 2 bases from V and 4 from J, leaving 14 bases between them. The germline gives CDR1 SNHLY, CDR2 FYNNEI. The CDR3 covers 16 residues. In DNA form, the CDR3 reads TGTGCCAGCAGTGAACGCCCGCTCCTGGGCACCGGGGAGCTGTTTTTT. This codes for CASSERPLLGTGELFF.

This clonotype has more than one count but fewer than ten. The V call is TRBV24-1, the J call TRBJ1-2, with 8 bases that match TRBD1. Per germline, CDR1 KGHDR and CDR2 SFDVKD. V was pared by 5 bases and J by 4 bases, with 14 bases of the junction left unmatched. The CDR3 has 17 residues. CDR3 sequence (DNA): TGTGCCACCAGTGGGTCTGGGCAGGACAGGGTGAGCTATGGCTACACCTTC. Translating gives CATSGSGQDRVSYGYTF.

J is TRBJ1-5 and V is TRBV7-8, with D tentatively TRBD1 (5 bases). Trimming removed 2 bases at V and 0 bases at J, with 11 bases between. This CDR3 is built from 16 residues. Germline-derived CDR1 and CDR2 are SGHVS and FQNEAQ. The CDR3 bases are TGTGCCAGCAGCTTACTTCGGACAAGTAGCAATCAGCCCCAGCATTTT. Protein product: CASSLLRTSSNQPQHF.

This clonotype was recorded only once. CDR3 region: CASSTQGLVNTEAFF. In DNA, the CDR3 is TGTGCCAGCAGCACTCAGGGTCTGGTGAACACTGAAGCTTTCTTT. The chain has TRBV7-9 and TRBJ1-1, with D perhaps TRBD1 (5 bases). The CDR3 has 15 residues. Germline V lookup: CDR1 SEHNR, CDR2 FQNEAQ (reference sequence). The V end lost 5 bases, the J end lost 0 bases, and 13 bases lay between the germline ends.

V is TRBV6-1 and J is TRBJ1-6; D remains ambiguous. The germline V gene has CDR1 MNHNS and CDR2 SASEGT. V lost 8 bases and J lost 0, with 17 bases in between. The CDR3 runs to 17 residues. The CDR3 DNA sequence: TGTGCCAGCCCCGAGGGCTGGCGGAGCTCCTATAATTCACCCCTCCACTTT. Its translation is CASPEGWRSSYNSPLHF.

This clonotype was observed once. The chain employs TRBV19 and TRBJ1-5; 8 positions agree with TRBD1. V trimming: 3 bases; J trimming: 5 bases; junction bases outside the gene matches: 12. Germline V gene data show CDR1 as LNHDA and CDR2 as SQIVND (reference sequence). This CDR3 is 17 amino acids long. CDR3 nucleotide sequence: TGTGCCAGTAGTATGTCCCCAGGGGGCCGGATGCATCAGCCCCAGCATTTT. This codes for CASSMSPGGRMHQPQHF.

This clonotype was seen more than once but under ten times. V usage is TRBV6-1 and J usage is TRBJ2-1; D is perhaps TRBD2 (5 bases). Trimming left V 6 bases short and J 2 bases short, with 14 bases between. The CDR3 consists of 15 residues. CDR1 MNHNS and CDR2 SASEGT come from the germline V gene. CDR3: CASSSSGTTYNEQFF. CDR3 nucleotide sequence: TGTGCCAGCAGCTCCAGCGGTACTACCTACAATGAGCAGTTCTTC.

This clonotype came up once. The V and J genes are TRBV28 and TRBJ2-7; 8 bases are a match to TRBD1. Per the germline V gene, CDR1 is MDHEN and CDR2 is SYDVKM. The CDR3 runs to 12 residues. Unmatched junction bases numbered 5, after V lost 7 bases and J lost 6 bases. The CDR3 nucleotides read TGTGCCAGCATTGGACAGGGTGGCGAGCAGTACTTC. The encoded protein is CASIGQGGEQYF. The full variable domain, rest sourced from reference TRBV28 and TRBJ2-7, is DVKVTQSSRYLVKRTGEKVFLECVQDMDHENMFWYRQDPGLGLRLIYFSYDVKMKEKGDIPEGYSVSREKKERFSLILESASTNQTSMYLCASIGQGGEQYFGPGTRLTVT.

CDR3 sequence reads: CASRQGFYGYTF. CDR3 bases: TGTGCCAGCAGGCAGGGGTTTTATGGCTACACCTTC. The J gene is TRBJ1-2, the V gene TRBV6-1; D possibly corresponds to TRBD1 (6 bases). V lost 6 bases and J lost 5, with 10 bases in between. CDR3 size: 12 residues. The V gene's germline CDR1 is MNHNS and CDR2 SASEGT.

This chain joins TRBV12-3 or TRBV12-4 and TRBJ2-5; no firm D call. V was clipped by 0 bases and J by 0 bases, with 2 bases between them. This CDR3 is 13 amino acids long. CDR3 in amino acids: CASSLANQETQYF. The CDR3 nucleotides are TGTGCCAGCAGTTTAGCGAACCAAGAGACCCAGTACTTC.

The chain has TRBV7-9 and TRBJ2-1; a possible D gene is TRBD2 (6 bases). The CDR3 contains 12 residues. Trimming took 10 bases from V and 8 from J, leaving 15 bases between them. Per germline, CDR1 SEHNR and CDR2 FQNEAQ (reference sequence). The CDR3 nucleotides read TGTGCCATTAGCGGACCATCCTATGAGCAGTTCTTC. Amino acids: CAISGPSYEQFF.

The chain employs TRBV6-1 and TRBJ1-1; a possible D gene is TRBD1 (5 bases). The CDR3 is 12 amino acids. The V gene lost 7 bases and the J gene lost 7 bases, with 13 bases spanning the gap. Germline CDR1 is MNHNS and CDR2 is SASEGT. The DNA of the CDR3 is TGTGCCAGCAAAATACGGGGGGGTGAAGCTTTCTTT. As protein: CASKIRGGEAFF.

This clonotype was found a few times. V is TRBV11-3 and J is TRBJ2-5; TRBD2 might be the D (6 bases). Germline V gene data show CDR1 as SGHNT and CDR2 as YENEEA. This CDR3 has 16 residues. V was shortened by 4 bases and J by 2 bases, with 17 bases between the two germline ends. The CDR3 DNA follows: TGTGCCAGCAGCTCACCCGGCAACGGGGGACAAGAGACCCAGTACTTC. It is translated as CASSSPGNGGQETQYF.

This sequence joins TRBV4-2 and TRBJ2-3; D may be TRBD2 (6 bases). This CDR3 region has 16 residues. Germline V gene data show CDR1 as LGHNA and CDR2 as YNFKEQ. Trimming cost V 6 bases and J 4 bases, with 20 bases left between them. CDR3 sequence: CASSKGLQNPPDTQYF. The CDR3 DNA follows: TGTGCCAGCAGTAAGGGACTCCAAAACCCGCCAGATACGCAGTATTTT.

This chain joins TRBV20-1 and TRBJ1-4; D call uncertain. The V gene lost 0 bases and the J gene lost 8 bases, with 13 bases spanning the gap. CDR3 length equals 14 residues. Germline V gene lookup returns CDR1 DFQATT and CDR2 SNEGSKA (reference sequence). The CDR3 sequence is CSARDSRGLEKLFF. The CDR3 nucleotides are TGCAGTGCTAGAGATAGTCGGGGTCTCGAAAAACTGTTTTTT.

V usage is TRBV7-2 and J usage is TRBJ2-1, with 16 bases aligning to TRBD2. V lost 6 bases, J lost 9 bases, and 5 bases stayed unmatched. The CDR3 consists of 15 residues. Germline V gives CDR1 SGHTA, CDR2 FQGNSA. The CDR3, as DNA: TGTGCCAGCAGACCCGGGACTAGCGGGAGGGGTGAGCAGTTCTTC. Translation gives CASRPGTSGRGEQFF.

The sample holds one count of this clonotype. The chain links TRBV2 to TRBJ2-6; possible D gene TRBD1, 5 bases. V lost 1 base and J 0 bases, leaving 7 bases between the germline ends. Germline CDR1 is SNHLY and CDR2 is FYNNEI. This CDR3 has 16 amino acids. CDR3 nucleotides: TGTGCCAGCAGTGAAGGGGGCCCCTCTGGGGCCAACGTCCTGACTTTC. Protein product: CASSEGGPSGANVLTF.

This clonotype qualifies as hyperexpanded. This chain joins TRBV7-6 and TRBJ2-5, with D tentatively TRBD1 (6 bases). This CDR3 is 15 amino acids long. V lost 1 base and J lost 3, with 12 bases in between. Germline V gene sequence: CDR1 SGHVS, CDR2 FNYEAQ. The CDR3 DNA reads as TGTGCCAGCAGCTTAGTGGGACACCGAGAAGAGACCCAGTACTTC. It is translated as CASSLVGHREETQYF.

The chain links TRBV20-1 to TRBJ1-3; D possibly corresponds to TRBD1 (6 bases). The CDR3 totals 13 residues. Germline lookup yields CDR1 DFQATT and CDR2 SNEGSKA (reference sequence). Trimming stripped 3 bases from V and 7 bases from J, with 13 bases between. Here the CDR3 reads CSASPGGANTIYF. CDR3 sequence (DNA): TGCAGTGCTAGTCCGGGGGGCGCGAACACCATATATTTT.

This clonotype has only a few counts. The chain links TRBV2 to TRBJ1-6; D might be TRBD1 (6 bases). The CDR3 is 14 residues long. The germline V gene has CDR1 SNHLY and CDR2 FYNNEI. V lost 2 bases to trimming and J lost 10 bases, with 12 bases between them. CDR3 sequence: CASSEMDRGSPLHF. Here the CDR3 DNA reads TGTGCCAGCAGTGAAATGGACAGAGGGTCACCCCTCCACTTT.